This TCR beta chain was sequenced in a study of T cell repertoires in cytomegalovirus infection. CDR3 length equals 14 residues. V shed 1 base and J shed 3 bases, with 7 bases lying between them. The germline V gene encodes CDR1 MGHDK and CDR2 SYGVNS. MiXCR was run by TCRdb on the reads, yielding one entry per CDR3 protein. The sample yields a few hundred thousand distinct CDR3 sequences, just under 30% seen once. This clonotype has a handful of counts. Its antigen is still unknown. The sequenced sample was cultured PBMCs, obtained from culture after CMV antigen stimulation. This rearrangement joins TRBV25-1 to TRBJ2-1; D is unresolved. The receptor was derived from a human donor in good health (CMV status not recorded). Some clones in this sample may be carry-over from other donors' samples. The CDR3 DNA reads TGTGCCAGCAGTGAATTAGGATTCTACAATGAGCAGTTCTTC. Encoded protein: CASSELGFYNEQFF.